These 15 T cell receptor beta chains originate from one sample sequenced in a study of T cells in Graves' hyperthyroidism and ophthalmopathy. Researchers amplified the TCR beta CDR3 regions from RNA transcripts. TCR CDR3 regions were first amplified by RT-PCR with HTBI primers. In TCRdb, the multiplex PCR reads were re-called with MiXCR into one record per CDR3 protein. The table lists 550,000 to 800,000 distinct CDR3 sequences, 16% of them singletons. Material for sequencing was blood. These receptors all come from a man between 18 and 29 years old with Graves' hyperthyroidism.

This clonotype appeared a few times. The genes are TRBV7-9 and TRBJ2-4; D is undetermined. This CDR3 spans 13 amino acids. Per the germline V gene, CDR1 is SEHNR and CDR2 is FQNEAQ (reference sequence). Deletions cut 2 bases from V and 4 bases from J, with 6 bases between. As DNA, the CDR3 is TGTGCCAGCAGCTTAACGGCAAAAAACATTCAGTACTTC. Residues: CASSLTAKNIQYF.

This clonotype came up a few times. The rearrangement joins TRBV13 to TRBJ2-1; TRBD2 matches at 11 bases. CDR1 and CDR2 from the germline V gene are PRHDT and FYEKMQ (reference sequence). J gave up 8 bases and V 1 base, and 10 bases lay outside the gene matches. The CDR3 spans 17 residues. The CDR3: CASSLVFGLAGGDEQFF. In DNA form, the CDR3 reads TGTGCCAGCAGCTTAGTGTTTGGGCTAGCGGGAGGTGATGAGCAGTTCTTC.

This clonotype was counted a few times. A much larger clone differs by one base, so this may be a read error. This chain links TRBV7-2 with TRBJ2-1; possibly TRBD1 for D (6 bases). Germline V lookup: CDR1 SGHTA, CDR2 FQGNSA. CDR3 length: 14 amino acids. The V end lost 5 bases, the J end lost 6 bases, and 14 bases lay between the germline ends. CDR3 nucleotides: TGTGCCAGCAGCCCTATGACAGGCAGCAATGAGCAGTTCTTC. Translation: CASSPMTGSNEQFF.

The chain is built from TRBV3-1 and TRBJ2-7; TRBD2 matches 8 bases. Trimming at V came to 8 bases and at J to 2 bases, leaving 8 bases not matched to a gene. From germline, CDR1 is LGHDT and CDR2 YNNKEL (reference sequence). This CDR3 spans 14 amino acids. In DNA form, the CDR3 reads TGTGCCAGCGCCCTCGGGGGGGTACCCTACGAGCAGTACTTC. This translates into CASALGGVPYEQYF.

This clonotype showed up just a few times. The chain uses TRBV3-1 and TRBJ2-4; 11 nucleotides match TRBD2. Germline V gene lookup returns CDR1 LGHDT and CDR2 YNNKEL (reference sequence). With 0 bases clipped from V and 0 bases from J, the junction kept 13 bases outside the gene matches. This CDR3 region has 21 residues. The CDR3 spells CASSQDRGSGREKLAKNIQYF. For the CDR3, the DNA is TGTGCCAGCAGCCAAGATAGGGGTAGCGGGAGGGAAAAACTAGCCAAAAACATTCAGTACTTC.

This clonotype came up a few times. The CDR3, as DNA: TGTGCCAGCAGTGAAGCTCTAGGGGCAGGGACCCCGTCCACCATATATTTT. Its protein product is CASSEALGAGTPSTIYF. V is TRBV2 and J is TRBJ1-3, with D possibly TRBD1 on 5 matching bases. The CDR3 has 17 residues. V dropped 0 bases and J dropped 9 bases, with 21 bases sitting between them. CDR1 is SNHLY, CDR2 FYNNEI, per germline.

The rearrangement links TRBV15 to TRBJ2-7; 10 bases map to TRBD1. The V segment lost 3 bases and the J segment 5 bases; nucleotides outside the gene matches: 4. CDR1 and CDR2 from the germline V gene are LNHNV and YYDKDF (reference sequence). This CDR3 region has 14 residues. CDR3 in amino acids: CATSRGTGAHEQYF. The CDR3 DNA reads TGTGCCACCAGCAGGGGGACAGGGGCCCACGAGCAGTACTTC.

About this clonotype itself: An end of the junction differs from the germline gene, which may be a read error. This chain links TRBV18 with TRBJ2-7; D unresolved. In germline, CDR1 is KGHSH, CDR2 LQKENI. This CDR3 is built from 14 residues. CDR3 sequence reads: CASSPSTSGYKQYF. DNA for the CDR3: TGTGCCAGCTCACCCTCGACCTCAGGCTACAAGCAGTACTTC.

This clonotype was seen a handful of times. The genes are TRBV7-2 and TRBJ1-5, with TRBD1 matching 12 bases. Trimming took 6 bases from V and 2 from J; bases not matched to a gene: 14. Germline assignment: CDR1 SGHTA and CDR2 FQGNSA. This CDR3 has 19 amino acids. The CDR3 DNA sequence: TGTGCCAGCAGTTCGAGACCGGGACAGGGGGCAAGGCGCAATCAGCCCCAGCATTTT. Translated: CASSSRPGQGARRNQPQHF.

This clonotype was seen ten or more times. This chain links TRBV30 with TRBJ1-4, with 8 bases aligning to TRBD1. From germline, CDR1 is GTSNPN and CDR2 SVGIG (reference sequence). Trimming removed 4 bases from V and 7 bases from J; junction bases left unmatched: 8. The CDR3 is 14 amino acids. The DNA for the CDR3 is TGTGCCTGGACCTCAGGGGGCGCGGGTGAAAAACTGTTTTTT. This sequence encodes CAWTSGGAGEKLFF.

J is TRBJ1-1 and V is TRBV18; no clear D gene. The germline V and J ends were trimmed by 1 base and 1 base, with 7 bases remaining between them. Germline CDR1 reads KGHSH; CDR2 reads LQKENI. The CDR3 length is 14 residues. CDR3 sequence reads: CASSPLPANTEAFF. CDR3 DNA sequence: TGTGCCAGCTCACCACTTCCAGCGAACACTGAAGCTTTCTTT.

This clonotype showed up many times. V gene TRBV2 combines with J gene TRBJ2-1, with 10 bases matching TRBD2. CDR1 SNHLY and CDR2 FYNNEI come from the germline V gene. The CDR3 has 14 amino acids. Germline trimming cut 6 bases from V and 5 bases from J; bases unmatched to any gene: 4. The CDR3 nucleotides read TGTGCCAGCAGCGGACTAGCGGCTGACAATGAGCAGTTCTTC. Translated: CASSGLAADNEQFF.

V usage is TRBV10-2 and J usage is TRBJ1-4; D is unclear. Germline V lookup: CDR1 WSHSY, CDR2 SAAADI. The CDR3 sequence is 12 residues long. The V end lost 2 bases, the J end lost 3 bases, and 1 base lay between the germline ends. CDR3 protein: CASSEANEKLFF. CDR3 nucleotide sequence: TGCGCCAGCAGTGAGGCTAATGAAAAACTGTTTTTT.

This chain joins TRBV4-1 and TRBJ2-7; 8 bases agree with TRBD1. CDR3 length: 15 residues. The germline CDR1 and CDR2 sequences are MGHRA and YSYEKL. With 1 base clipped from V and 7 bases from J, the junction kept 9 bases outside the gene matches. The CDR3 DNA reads TGCGCCAGCAGCCAAGTCCGGCAGGGGGCAGGAGAGCAGTACTTC. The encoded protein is CASSQVRQGAGEQYF.

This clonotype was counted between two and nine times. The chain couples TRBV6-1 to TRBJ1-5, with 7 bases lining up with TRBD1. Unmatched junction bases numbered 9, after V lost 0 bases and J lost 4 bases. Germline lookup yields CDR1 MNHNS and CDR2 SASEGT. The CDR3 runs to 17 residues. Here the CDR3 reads CASSEARQGIGNQPQHF. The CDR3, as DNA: TGTGCCAGCAGTGAAGCACGACAGGGTATAGGTAATCAGCCCCAGCATTTT.